The entry below gives a single TCR beta chain sequence along with its context. Its antigen remains unidentified. The sample is drawn from a study of T cell responses to AZD1222 COVID-19 vaccine. Study outcomes and limitations: Receipt of two AZD1222 doses was followed by a rise in Spike-specific TCR breadth and depth. At 160-218 and 743-854, vaccine-associated CD4 TCRs were dominant, and they spanned spike. Repertoires were obtained solely post-peak T cell response.

Germline assignment: CDR1 LGHNA and CDR2 YNFKEQ. The CDR3 covers 15 residues. After removal of 0 bases from V and 5 bases from J, the junction contained 4 bases not matched to a gene. Here immunoSEQ multiplex PCR was the method, and the copy in TCRdb shows in-frame clones only, minus some. The sample contains under 95,000 clones, 90% of which appear only once. The chain carries TRBV4-2 and TRBJ2-5; the match to TRBD2 covers 9 bases. This clonotype originated in an adult in good health. The source was peripheral blood, collected on day 0 of AZD1222 vaccination. The CDR3 is CASSQERGGRETQYF. CDR3 bases: TGTGCCAGCAGCCAAGAGCGGGGGGGAAGGGAGACCCAGTACTTC.